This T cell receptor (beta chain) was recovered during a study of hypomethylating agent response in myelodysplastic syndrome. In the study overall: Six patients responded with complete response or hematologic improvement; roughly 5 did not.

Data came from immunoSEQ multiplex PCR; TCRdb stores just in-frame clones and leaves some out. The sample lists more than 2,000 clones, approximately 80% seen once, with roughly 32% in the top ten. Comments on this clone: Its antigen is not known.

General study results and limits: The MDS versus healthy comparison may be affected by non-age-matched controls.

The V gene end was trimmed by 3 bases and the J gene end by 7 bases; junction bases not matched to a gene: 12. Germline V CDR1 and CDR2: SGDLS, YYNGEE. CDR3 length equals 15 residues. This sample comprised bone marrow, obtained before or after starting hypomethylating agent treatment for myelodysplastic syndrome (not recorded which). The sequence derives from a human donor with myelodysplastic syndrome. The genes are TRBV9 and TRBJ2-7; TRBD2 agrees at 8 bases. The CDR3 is CASSARWDGGGEQYF. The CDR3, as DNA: TGTGCCAGCAGCGCGCGGTGGGACGGCGGGGGGGAGCAGTACTTC.